Sequencing of this T cell receptor (beta chain) was carried out in a study of blood T cells in healthy people across ages. Using a J-beta primer mix together with a sample-barcoded 5' primer, a second PCR was run for roughly 6 to 11 cycles. TCRdb redid the calling of the 5' RACE reads with MiXCR, one entry per CDR3 protein. Among 750,000 to 1,000,000 distinct CDR3 sequences listed, roughly 28% were seen once. Each donor's blood draw was roughly 9.5 milliliters of peripheral blood. Trimming at V came to 2 bases and at J to 6 bases, leaving 13 bases not matched to a gene. The CDR3 is 16 amino acids. Germline V CDR1 and CDR2: LGHNT, FRNRAP. This clonotype was observed a handful of times. These records were also assigned to another study, of T cells of mothers and their children. As that study records: In both related and unrelated pairs, TCR recombination output is shaped similarly by thymic selection. Slightly, though not significantly, more overlap was seen in related than in unrelated mother-child pairs.

The chain employs TRBV12-5 and TRBJ2-7; TRBD1 agrees at 7 bases. Input material: blood. The source of this sequence is a woman between 35 and 50 years old in good health. The DNA of the CDR3 is TGTGCTAGTGGTTTGCTAAGAACAGGGGACCGTTGCGAGCAGTACTTC. It yields the protein CASGLLRTGDRCEQYF.